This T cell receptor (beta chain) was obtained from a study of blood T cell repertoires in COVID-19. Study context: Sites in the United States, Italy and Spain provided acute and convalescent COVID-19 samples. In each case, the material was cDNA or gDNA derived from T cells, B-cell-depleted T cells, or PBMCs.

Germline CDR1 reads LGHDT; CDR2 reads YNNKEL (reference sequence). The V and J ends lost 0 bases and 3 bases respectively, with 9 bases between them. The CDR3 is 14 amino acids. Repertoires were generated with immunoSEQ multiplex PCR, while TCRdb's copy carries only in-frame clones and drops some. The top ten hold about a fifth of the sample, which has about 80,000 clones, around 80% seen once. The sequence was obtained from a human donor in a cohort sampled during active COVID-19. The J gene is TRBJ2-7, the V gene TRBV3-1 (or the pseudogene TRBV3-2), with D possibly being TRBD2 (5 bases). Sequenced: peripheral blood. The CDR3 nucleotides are TGTGCCAGCAGCCAAGATCCGGGGATCTACGAGCAGTACTTC. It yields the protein CASSQDPGIYEQYF.